These 9 T cell receptor beta chains were sequenced from one sample in a study of blood T cell repertoires in COVID-19. Assay: immunoSEQ multiplex PCR; the TCRdb copy retains only in-frame clones and omits some. This table holds about 160,000 clones, 60% to 85% found once. The sample taken for sequencing was peripheral blood. The source of these receptors is a man aged 60 to 69 with acute or convalescent COVID-19.

This sequence joins TRBV19 and TRBJ2-3, with 9 positions matching TRBD2. V lost 7 bases and J lost 6; bases outside the gene matches: 11. Looked up from germline, CDR1 is LNHDA and CDR2 is SQIVND (reference sequence). This CDR3 comprises 15 residues. CDR3 region: CASTSRASGVDTQYF. The CDR3 DNA reads TGTGCCAGTACTAGTAGAGCTAGCGGGGTTGATACGCAGTATTTT.

V usage is TRBV9 and J usage is TRBJ2-1; D is unclear. Germline V CDR1 and CDR2: SGDLS, YYNGEE. V lost 0 bases, J lost 6 bases, and 10 bases lay in between. CDR3 length equals 14 residues. As DNA, the CDR3 is TGTGCCAGCAGCGTAGGGGCCTTGGGCAATGAGCAGTTCTTC. Translated, it gives CASSVGALGNEQFF.

J is TRBJ2-7 and V is TRBV11-3, with 10 nucleotides matching TRBD1. J lost 4 bases, V lost 3 bases, and 6 bases had no gene match. This CDR3 has 15 amino acids. Germline V CDR1 and CDR2: SGHNT, YENEEA. The CDR3 here is CASSFHRQGAYEQYF. CDR3 sequence (DNA): TGTGCCAGCAGCTTCCACCGACAGGGGGCGTACGAGCAGTACTTC.

The chain uses TRBV5-1 and TRBJ2-7; 7 bases fit TRBD1. The CDR3 consists of 13 residues. CDR1 and CDR2 from the germline V gene are SGHRS and YFSETQ. The V segment lost 4 bases and the J segment 6 bases; nucleotides outside the gene matches: 7. The DNA for the CDR3 is TGCGCCAGCAGCGGGACGACAGGGCGCGAGCAGTACTTC. Amino acids: CASSGTTGREQYF.

The V call is TRBV5-1, the J call TRBJ1-2, with TRBD1 matching 7 bases. Trimming removed 4 bases from V and 1 base from J; junction bases left unmatched: 4. From germline, CDR1 is SGHRS and CDR2 YFSETQ. The CDR3 is 14 residues long. The CDR3 spells CASSQGQYNYGYTF. The CDR3, as DNA: TGCGCCAGCAGCCAGGGACAGTATAACTATGGCTACACCTTC.

The CDR3: CASSQGTGVHEQYF. DNA of the CDR3: TGTGCCAGCAGCCAGGGGACAGGGGTACACGAGCAGTACTTC. This chain links TRBV11-2 with TRBJ2-7; 10 nucleotides agree with TRBD1. V dropped 5 bases and J dropped 5; count of bases not matched to a gene: 6. The CDR3 covers 14 residues. Germline V gene sequence: CDR1 SGHAT, CDR2 FQNNGV. Using reference TRBV11-2 and TRBJ2-7 for the parts outside the CDR3, the full variable domain is EAGVAQSPRYKIIEKRQSVAFWCNPISGHATLYWYQQILGQGPKLLIQFQNNGVVDDSQLPKDRFSAERLKGVDSTLKIQPAKLEDSAVYLCASSQGTGVHEQYFGPGTRLTVT.

The chain links TRBV2 to TRBJ2-1, with D perhaps TRBD2 (5 bases). The germline V and J ends were trimmed by 7 bases and 0 bases, with 13 bases remaining between them. Germline V lookup: CDR1 SNHLY, CDR2 FYNNEI. This CDR3 spans 15 amino acids. The CDR3 coding sequence is TGTGCCAGCATTCAAGGAGGCGGCTCCTACAATGAGCAGTTCTTC. Translating gives CASIQGGGSYNEQFF.

V and J are TRBV18 and TRBJ1-5, with 8 bases matching TRBD1. V gave up 3 bases and J gave up 7 bases; unmatched junction bases: 20. This CDR3 is 19 amino acids long. In germline, CDR1 is KGHSH, CDR2 LQKENI. CDR3 in amino acids: CASSPSIRRSGTGSQPQHF. The CDR3 nucleotides are TGTGCCAGCTCACCTTCGATTCGTAGATCCGGGACAGGCAGCCAGCCCCAGCATTTT.

The J gene is TRBJ1-4, the V gene TRBV25-1; tentatively, D is TRBD1 (5 bases). The CDR3 loop spans 15 amino acids. Germline V CDR1 and CDR2: MGHDK, SYGVNS. Trimming removed 3 bases at V and 1 base at J, with 9 bases between. The CDR3 coding sequence is TGTGCCAGCAGTGACTTCGGGGGAACTAATGAAAAACTGTTTTTT. Translation gives CASSDFGGTNEKLFF.